This T cell receptor beta chain was identified during a study of post-analysis software for immune sequencing data. Findings and caveats of the study: In patients, about five TRBV segments were more frequent than in controls, with TRBV5-6, TRBV5-1 and TRBV20-1 among them.

Trimming removed 4 bases from V and 9 bases from J; junction bases left unmatched: 4. The CDR3 has 14 amino acids. For this clonotype: Its antigen is undetermined.

Built from TCR beta cDNA, the libraries had unique molecular identifiers in them. MiXCR, applied by TCRdb to the PCR reads, yields one record per CDR3 protein. This sample carries approximately 730,000 distinct CDR3 sequences, 46% of them seen once, and the ten largest clones take roughly 4.9%. This clonotype was sampled from a girl aged 5-17 years with multiple sclerosis. The sample comprised blood. The gene calls are TRBV12-3 or TRBV12-4 and TRBJ2-1; 12 bases map to TRBD2. CDR3 region: CASSSLAGGAEQFF. The CDR3, as DNA: TGTGCCAGCAGTTCTCTAGCGGGAGGGGCTGAGCAGTTCTTC.